This T cell receptor beta chain was obtained from a study of T cells in localized non-small cell lung cancer. The study's findings and limits: Owing to sequencing of a solitary tumor region, heterogeneity cannot be discounted. Median detection of top 100 tumor clones in adjacent lung was approximately 50 clones.

Assay used: immunoSEQ multiplex PCR; TCRdb lists only in-frame clones, some missing. The sample consists of under 40,000 clones, around 90% of them appearing once. As regards this clone: Its antigen is undetermined.

Trimming left V 3 bases short and J 2 bases short, with 7 bases between. From germline, CDR1 is KGHSH and CDR2 LQKENI. The CDR3 covers 13 residues. The V gene is TRBV18, the J gene TRBJ2-5, with D unclear. This receptor was obtained from a man aged 35 to 69 with stage III lung adenocarcinoma. The material was peripheral blood mononuclear cells, obtained before any cancer treatment. The CDR3 DNA follows: TGTGCCAGCTCACCGGGGATACAAGAGACCCAGTACTTC. It is translated as CASSPGIQETQYF.